These T cell receptor beta chains were read from a single sample in a study of cytomegalovirus exposure and HLA in healthy donors. Sequenced by immunoSEQ multiplex PCR; TCRdb stores in-frame clones only, minus some. Seen in this sample are 70,000 to 75,000 clones; the ten most common clones hold roughly 3.8%. Sequences were obtained from PBMCs. Receptors originate from a female donor in good health and CMV-seropositive. Both conserved end residues are part of each CDR3. D genes are given only for firm matches.

D gene	V gene	J gene	CDR3 DNA	CDR3 protein
-	TRBV18	TRBJ2-5	TGTGCCAGCTCGCAGGAAGAGACCCAGTACTTC	CASSQEETQYF
-	TRBV19	TRBJ2-7	TGTGCCAGTAGTATAGTCCTCAGGGATGGCTACGAGCAGTACTTC	CASSIVLRDGYEQYF
TRBD1	TRBV9	TRBJ1-1	TGTGCCAGCCGCCACAGGGGGCTGAACACTGAAGCTTTCTTT	CASRHRGLNTEAFF
-	TRBV4-2	TRBJ2-3	TGTGCCAGCAGCCAAGATTGGGGCCTCACAGATACGCAGTATTTT	CASSQDWGLTDTQYF
TRBD2	TRBV7-6	TRBJ2-2	TGTGCCAGCAGCTGGGGACTAGCGGAAAACACCGGGGAGCTGTTTTTT	CASSWGLAENTGELFF
TRBD2	TRBV10-3	TRBJ2-5	TGTGCCATCAGTGAGTCGATAGCGGGGGGTCAAGAGACCCAGTACTTC	CAISESIAGGQETQYF
-	TRBV5-1	TRBJ1-4	TGCGCCAGCAGCTTGCGGGGGGGCCTAAGTGAAAAACTGTTTTTT	CASSLRGGLSEKLFF
-	TRBV5-1	TRBJ2-1	TGCGCCAGCAGCTTGCAGGGGAGCTCCTACAATGAGCAGTTCTTC	CASSLQGSSYNEQFF
TRBD2	TRBV29-1	TRBJ2-1	TGCAGCGTTGATTTAGGGAGGGCGTACAATGAGCAGTTCTTC	CSVDLGRAYNEQFF
-	TRBV29-1	TRBJ1-2	TGCAGCGCCGGACAGAGCTATTTCGGCTACACCTTC	CSAGQSYFGYTF